Detailed here is one T cell receptor (beta chain). Data came from immunoSEQ multiplex PCR; TCRdb stores just in-frame clones and leaves some out. The sample carries more than 85,000 clones, 88% recorded once. The data were obtained in a study of control samples from healthy donors and cancer patients. V lost 2 bases to trimming and J lost 7 bases, with 24 bases between them. CDR3 length equals 18 residues. Germline CDR1 is MNHEY and CDR2 is SVGEGT. The sequence came from a woman aged 55 to 70 with lung cancer. Sequencing was performed on PBMCs. This sequence joins TRBV6-2 or TRBV6-3 and TRBJ1-5; D is perhaps TRBD1 (5 bases). The CDR3 here is CASSYMVSGTVLLQPQHF. CDR3 coding DNA: TGTGCCAGCAGTTACATGGTATCCGGGACGGTCCTCTTACAGCCCCAGCATTTT.